This TCR beta chain came from a study of identifying expanded T cells in peripheral blood. Healthy donors had no documented immune events, such as infections, while sampled. This table comes from immunoSEQ multiplex PCR, and its TCRdb copy is limited to in-frame clones, with some not included. In the table there are roughly 82,000 clones, about four fifths of which are singletons. The clonotype originates from a person aged 18 to 69 in good health. Sequencing used blood.

CDR3 loop: CASSLAGGPQKIEQYF. CDR3 bases: TGTGCCAGCAGCTTAGCGGGGGGACCCCAGAAGATCGAGCAGTACTTC. J is TRBJ2-7 and V is TRBV7-6; D may be TRBD2 (6 bases). Germline V gives CDR1 SGHVS, CDR2 FNYEAQ. V was cut by 0 bases and J by 6 bases, with 18 bases left in between. The CDR3 is 16 residues long.